In this sample, the clone carrying this T cell receptor (beta chain) turned up once. No antigen is known for it. This sample is drawn from a study of radiotherapy plus CTLA-4 blockade in lung cancer. About the study: Objective responses were observed in 15% to 20% of patients, and disease control was achieved by around 31%.

Each patient with chemo-refractory metastatic non-small-cell lung cancer was treated with focal radiation plus CTLA-4 blockade using ipilimumab. The CDR3 has 14 residues. J was trimmed by 5 bases and V by 6 bases; bases with no gene match: 2. Germline V gene sequence: CDR1 LNHDA, CDR2 SQIVND (reference sequence). Sequenced by immunoSEQ multiplex PCR; TCRdb stores in-frame clones only, minus some. The table has around 59,000 clones, approximately 68% seen once. Study observations and caveats: Response, reportedly, was best predicted by interferon-beta along with early blood T cell clone dynamics. Radiotherapy plus ipilimumab was followed by expansion in blood of tumor-derived TCR clones.

Here the sequenced sample was peripheral blood, taken from a patient treated with radiotherapy plus ipilimumab. This receptor was obtained from a human donor with non-small cell lung cancer whose response to radiotherapy plus ipilimumab could not be evaluated. This rearrangement joins TRBV19 to TRBJ2-2; 11 bases agree with TRBD1. CDR3 nucleotides: TGTGCCAGTAGCGGGACAGGGGGGACCGGGGAGCTGTTTTTT. This gives the protein CASSGTGGTGELFF.